The 13 T cell receptor beta chains in this list originate from one sample, sequenced in a study of cytomegalovirus exposure and HLA in healthy donors (dated 2017 in TCRdb). The receptor library was made with the immunoSEQ multiplex PCR assay. A mixture of 60 forward primers for TCR Vbeta segments and 13 reverse primers for TCR Jbeta segments was used in the multiplex PCR. In TCRdb, the immuneACCESS table is reduced to in-frame sequences with V and J assigned. These tables do not hold every clone; where another copy was compared, an unresolved V gene accounts for under half, and the others remain unexplained. The sample has about 200,000 clones on record, 83% of them singletons. Approximately 1.6% of the sample belongs to the ten largest clones. The sequenced sample was PBMCs. These receptors were taken from a man between 35 and 55 years old in good health and CMV-seropositive.

The rearrangement links TRBV19 to TRBJ1-5; D might be TRBD1 (5 bases). The V gene's germline CDR1 is LNHDA and CDR2 SQIVND (reference sequence). Trimming cost V 11 bases and J 2 bases, with 10 bases left between them. CDR3 size: 12 residues. In nucleotides, the CDR3 is TGTGCCGGCAGGGTGGGCAATCAGCCCCAGCATTTT. It translates to CAGRVGNQPQHF.

The chain combines TRBV30 with TRBJ1-2; D gene unclear. Trimming left V 0 bases short and J 8 bases short, with 16 bases between. The CDR3 has 14 amino acids. Germline V CDR1 and CDR2: GTSNPN, SVGIG (reference sequence). CDR3 sequence: CAWSVPEVDEGYTF. The CDR3 region has the DNA TGTGCCTGGAGTGTACCGGAGGTTGACGAAGGCTACACCTTC.

This chain connects TRBV7-9 to TRBJ1-5; D is unclear. Germline V gene data show CDR1 as SEHNR and CDR2 as FQNEAQ (reference sequence). The CDR3 loop spans 13 amino acids. V lost 8 bases to trimming and J lost 0 bases, with 8 bases between them. CDR3 loop: CASAGYSNQPQHF. For the CDR3, the DNA is TGTGCCAGCGCCGGTTATAGCAATCAGCCCCAGCATTTT. The whole variable domain, filled in from reference TRBV7-9 and TRBJ1-5, reads DTGVSQNPRHKITKRGQNVTFRCDPISEHNRLYWYRQTLGQGPEFLTYFQNEAQLEKSRLLSDRFSAERPKGSFSTLEIQRTEQGDSAMYLCASAGYSNQPQHFGDGTRLSIL.

This CDR3 reads CASSPRTGTTGELFF. The CDR3 DNA reads as TGCGCCAGCAGCCCCCGGACAGGGACTACCGGGGAGCTGTTTTTT. The J gene is TRBJ2-2, the V gene TRBV4-1; the match to TRBD1 covers 8 bases. The ends lost 4 bases at V and 5 bases at J; junction bases unmatched: 6. This CDR3 region has 15 residues. The germline V gene encodes CDR1 MGHRA and CDR2 YSYEKL.

This chain uses TRBV5-1 with TRBJ2-1; TRBD1 matches at 8 bases. This CDR3 has 14 amino acids. Losses at the gene ends were 0 bases for V and 9 bases for J; bases not matched to a gene: 5. The germline CDR1 and CDR2 sequences are SGHRS and YFSETQ. The CDR3 is CASSLVQGAAEQFF. For the CDR3, the DNA is TGCGCCAGCAGCTTGGTGCAGGGGGCGGCTGAGCAGTTCTTC.

The chain carries TRBV28 and TRBJ2-3, with 16 positions matching TRBD2. The CDR3 runs 17 residues. Per the germline V gene, CDR1 is MDHEN and CDR2 is SYDVKM. V shed 5 bases, J shed 3 bases, and the junction held 5 bases outside the gene matches. CDR3 coding DNA: TGTGCCAGCAGTGCTGGGACTAGCGGGAGGGGTACAGATACGCAGTATTTT. Translation gives CASSAGTSGRGTDTQYF.

J is TRBJ1-5 and V is TRBV7-8; D might be TRBD1 (6 bases). The germline V and J ends were trimmed by 5 bases and 6 bases, with 17 bases remaining between them. The CDR3 is 15 amino acids. Germline V lookup: CDR1 SGHVS, CDR2 FQNEAQ. The CDR3 spells CASSPGTGNSQPQHF. Written as DNA, the CDR3 is TGTGCCAGCAGCCCGGGCACAGGGAACAGTCAGCCCCAGCATTTT. Complete variable domain (other parts from reference TRBV7-8 and TRBJ1-5): GAGVSQSPRYKVAKRGQDVALRCDPISGHVSLFWYQQALGQGPEFLTYFQNEAQLDKSGLPSDRFFAERPEGSVSTLKIQRTQQEDSAVYLCASSPGTGNSQPQHFGDGTRLSIL.

The rearrangement uses TRBV5-1 and TRBJ2-1; the D gene is possibly TRBD2 (6 bases). Deletions cut 4 bases from V and 7 bases from J, with 15 bases between. The CDR3 totals 14 residues. Germline-derived CDR1 and CDR2 are SGHRS and YFSETQ. Here the CDR3 reads CASSVTGTGNEQFF. CDR3 DNA: TGCGCCAGCAGCGTTACCGGGACTGGTAATGAGCAGTTCTTC.

This chain links TRBV6-6 with TRBJ2-7, with D tentatively TRBD1 (6 bases). Deletions cut 5 bases from V and 6 bases from J, with 14 bases between. CDR1 is MNHNY, CDR2 SVGAGI, per germline (reference sequence). This CDR3 spans 13 amino acids. CDR3 sequence reads: CASSTLQGTEQYF. In DNA form, the CDR3 reads TGTGCCAGCAGTACCCTACAGGGAACCGAGCAGTACTTC.

V is TRBV6-1 and J is TRBJ2-7, with 10 bases aligning to TRBD1. The CDR3 has 14 residues. The junction had 4 bases not matched to a gene; V was cut back by 5 bases and J by 3 bases. Germline loops: CDR1 MNHNS, CDR2 SASEGT. CDR3 coding DNA: TGTGCCAGCAGTCTACGGACAGGGGGCTACGAGCAGTACTTC. It yields the protein CASSLRTGGYEQYF.

V is TRBV27 and J is TRBJ2-5, with TRBD2 identical over 11 bases. The CDR3 sequence is 16 residues long. The germline V gene has CDR1 MNHEY and CDR2 SMNVEV (reference sequence). The trim removed 9 bases at V and 5 bases at J, leaving 14 bases unmatched. CDR3 region: CASPFSGRAVWETQYF. CDR3 sequence (DNA): TGTGCCAGTCCCTTTAGCGGGAGGGCTGTTTGGGAGACCCAGTACTTC.

This chain links TRBV5-1 with TRBJ2-7; D is unclear. Looked up from germline, CDR1 is SGHRS and CDR2 is YFSETQ. The CDR3 covers 15 residues. V lost 0 bases and J 0 bases, leaving 10 bases between the germline ends. The CDR3 protein is CASSLGQVSSYEQYF. The DNA of the CDR3 is TGCGCCAGCAGCTTGGGTCAGGTTAGCTCCTACGAGCAGTACTTC.

The gene calls are TRBV11-1 and TRBJ2-1; TRBD2 matches at 8 bases. With 5 bases clipped from V and 7 bases from J, the junction kept 10 bases outside the gene matches. Per the germline V gene, CDR1 is SGHAT and CDR2 is FQDESV (reference sequence). The CDR3 is 15 residues long. The CDR3 DNA is TGTGCCAGCAGCCCCCGGCAGGGGACTAGGAATGAGCAGTTCTTC. Its protein product is CASSPRQGTRNEQFF.